This T cell receptor (beta chain) was profiled in a study of vaccination and CD4 T cells after COVID-19. Remarks on this clonotype: Its antigen remains unknown.

Sequenced with the Oncomine TCR Beta short-read assay was DNA taken from cultured CD4+ T cells. The template was genomic DNA from cultured CD4+ T cells. Via MiXCR, TCRdb re-called the PCR reads, giving one row per CDR3 protein. The sample includes under 10,000 distinct CDR3 sequences, just under 35% seen only once; the top ten take less than 20%. The treatment denotes: roughly ten-day PBMC culture with coronavirus spike peptide pools or control peptides (ViraFEST assay). CD4+ T lymphocytes from the unexposed donor were collected before the COVID-19 pandemic (2011-2018). Antigen-specific T cell expansion with peptide pools preceded TCR sequencing in the ViraFEST approach. PBMCs were cultured at two million per well with approximately 9.8 IU/ml IL-2 and approximately 9.7 ug/ml peptide pools. Four cold-coronavirus spikes, along with SARS-CoV-2 S/N, were used to probe unexposed-donor CD4+ T cells, cells permitting.

There are 16 residues in the CDR3. Germline CDR1 reads LGHNA; CDR2 reads YSLEER. V lost 0 bases and J lost 2, with 12 bases in between. The sequence derives from a human donor in good health. The material sequenced was CD4+ T cells from blood, cultured in vitro. This rearrangement joins TRBV4-3 to TRBJ2-3; tentatively, D is TRBD1 (6 bases). The CDR3 DNA sequence: TGCGCCAGCAGCCAAGAGGACAGAAGCTTCACAGATACGCAGTATTTT. Encoded protein: CASSQEDRSFTDTQYF.